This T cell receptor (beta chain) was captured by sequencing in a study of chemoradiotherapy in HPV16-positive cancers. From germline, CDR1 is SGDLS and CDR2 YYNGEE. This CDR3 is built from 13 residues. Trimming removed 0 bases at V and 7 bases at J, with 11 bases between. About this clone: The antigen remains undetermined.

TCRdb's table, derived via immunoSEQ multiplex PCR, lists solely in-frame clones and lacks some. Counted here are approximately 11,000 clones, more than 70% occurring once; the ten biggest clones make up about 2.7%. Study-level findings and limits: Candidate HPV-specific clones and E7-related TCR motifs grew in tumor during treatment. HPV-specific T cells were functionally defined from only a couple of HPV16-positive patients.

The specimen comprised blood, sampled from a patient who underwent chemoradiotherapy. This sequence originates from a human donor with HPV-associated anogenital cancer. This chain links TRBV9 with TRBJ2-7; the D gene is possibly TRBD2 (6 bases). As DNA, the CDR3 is TGTGCCAGCAGCGTAGGGGGGGAAGAGGAGCAGTACTTC. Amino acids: CASSVGGEEEQYF.